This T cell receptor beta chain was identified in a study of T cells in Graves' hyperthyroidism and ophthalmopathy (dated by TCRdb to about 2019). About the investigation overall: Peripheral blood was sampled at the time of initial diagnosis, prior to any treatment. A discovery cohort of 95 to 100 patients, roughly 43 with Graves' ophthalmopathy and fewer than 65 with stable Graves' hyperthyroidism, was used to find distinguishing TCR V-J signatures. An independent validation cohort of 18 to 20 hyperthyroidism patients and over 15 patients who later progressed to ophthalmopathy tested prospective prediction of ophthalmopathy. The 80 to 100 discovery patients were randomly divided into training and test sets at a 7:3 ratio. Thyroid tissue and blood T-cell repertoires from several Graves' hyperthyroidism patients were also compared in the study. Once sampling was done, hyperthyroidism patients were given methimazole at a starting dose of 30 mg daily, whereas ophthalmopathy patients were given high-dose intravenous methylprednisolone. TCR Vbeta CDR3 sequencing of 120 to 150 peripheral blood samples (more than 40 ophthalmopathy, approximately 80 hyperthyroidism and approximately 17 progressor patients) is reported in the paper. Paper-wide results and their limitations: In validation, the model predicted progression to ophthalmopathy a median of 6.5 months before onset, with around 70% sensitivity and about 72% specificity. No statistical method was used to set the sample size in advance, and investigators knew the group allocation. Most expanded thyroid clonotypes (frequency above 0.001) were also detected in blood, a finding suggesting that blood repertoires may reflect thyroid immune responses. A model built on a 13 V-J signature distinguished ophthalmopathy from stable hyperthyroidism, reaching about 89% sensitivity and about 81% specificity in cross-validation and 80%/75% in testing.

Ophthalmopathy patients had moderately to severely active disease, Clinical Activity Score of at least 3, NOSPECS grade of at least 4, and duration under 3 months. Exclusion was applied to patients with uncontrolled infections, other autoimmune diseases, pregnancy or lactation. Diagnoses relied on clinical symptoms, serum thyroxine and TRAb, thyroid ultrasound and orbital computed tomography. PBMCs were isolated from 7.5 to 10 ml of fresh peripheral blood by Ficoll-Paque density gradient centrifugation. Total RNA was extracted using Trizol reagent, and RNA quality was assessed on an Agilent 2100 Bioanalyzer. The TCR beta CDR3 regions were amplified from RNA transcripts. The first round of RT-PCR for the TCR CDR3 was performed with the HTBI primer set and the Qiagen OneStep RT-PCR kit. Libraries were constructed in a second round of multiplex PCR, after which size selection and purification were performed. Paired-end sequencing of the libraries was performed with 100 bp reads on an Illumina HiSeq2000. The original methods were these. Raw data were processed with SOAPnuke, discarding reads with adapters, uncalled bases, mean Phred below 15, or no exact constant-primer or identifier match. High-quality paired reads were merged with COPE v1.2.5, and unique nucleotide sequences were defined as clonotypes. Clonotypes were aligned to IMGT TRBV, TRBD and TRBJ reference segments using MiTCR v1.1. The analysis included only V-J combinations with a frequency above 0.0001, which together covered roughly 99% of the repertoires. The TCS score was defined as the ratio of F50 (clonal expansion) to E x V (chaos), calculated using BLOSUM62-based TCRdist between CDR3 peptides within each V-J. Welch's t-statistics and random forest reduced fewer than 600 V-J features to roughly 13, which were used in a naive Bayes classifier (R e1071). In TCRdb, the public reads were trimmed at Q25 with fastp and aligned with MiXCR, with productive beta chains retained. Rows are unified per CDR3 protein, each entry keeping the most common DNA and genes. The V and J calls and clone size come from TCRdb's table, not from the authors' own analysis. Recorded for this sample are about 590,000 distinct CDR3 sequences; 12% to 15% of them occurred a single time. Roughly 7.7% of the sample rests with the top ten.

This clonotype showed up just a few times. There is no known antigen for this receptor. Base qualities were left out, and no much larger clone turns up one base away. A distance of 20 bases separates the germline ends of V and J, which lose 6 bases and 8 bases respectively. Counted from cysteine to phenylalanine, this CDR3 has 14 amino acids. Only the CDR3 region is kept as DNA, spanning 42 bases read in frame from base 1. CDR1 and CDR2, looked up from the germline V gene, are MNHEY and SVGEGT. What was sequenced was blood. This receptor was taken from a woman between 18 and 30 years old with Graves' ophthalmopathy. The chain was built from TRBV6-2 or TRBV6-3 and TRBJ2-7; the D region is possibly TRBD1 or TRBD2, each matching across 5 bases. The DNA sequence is TGTGCCAGCAGCCCAACCGGGACCGAAGGAAAGCAGTACTTC. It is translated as CASSPTGTEGKQYF.